This is a list of T cell receptor beta chains from one sample in a study of CD8 T cells in ankylosing spondylitis. TCRdb itself ran the 5' RACE reads through MiXCR, one entry per CDR3 protein. The sample yields just under 350,000 distinct CDR3 sequences, over 12% seen once. The specimen was blood, either unsorted or a sorted T cell fraction (not recorded which). These receptors were obtained from a male donor with ankylosing spondylitis or in good health (not recorded which). Both conserved end residues are part of each CDR3. The order of the fields is J gene, clone size, D gene, V gene, CDR3 protein, CDR3 DNA. A D gene is named only where the DNA matches it firmly. Where a row states a size, it is once, few, many or the class of an expanded clone; other rows omit it.

TRBJ1-4,many,.,TRBV7-2,CASSLGGGSREKLFF,TGTGCCAGCAGCTTAGGGGGAGGCTCGAGGGAAAAACTGTTTTTT
TRBJ2-2,few,TRBD2,TRBV11-2,CASSPLAGGTGELFF,TGTGCCAGCAGCCCACTAGCGGGAGGGACCGGGGAGCTGTTTTTT
TRBJ2-2,many,TRBD1,TRBV12-3/TRBV12-4,CASSLGQGIGELFF,TGTGCCAGCAGTTTGGGACAGGGGATCGGGGAGCTGTTTTTT
TRBJ2-3,few,TRBD1,TRBV5-1,CASSLTTQGAKYF,TGCGCCAGCAGCTTGACGACTCAGGGGGCGAAGTATTTT
TRBJ2-1,.,TRBD2,TRBV5-1,CASSSTQTSGGLSYNEQFF,TGCGCCAGCAGCTCTACCCAGACTAGCGGGGGTCTCTCCTACAATGAGCAGTTCTTC
TRBJ1-2,many,TRBD1,TRBV7-9,CASSSNDRGGKSGYTF,TGTGCCAGCAGCTCCAACGACAGAGGGGGCAAATCGGGCTACACCTTC
TRBJ1-6,many,.,TRBV3-1,CASSQWGEGDSPLHF,TGTGCCAGCAGCCAATGGGGGGAGGGGGATTCACCCCTCCACTTT
TRBJ1-1,.,.,TRBV20-1,CSARLGFSTEAFF,TGCAGTGCTAGACTGGGGTTTAGCACTGAAGCTTTCTTT
TRBJ2-1,.,TRBD2,TRBV5-6,CASSLPGLAHPVGPEQFF,TGTGCCAGCAGCTTACCGGGACTAGCGCACCCTGTGGGTCCTGAGCAGTTCTTC
TRBJ2-2,few,TRBD2,TRBV10-3,CAISEALATSGVTGELFF,TGTGCCATCAGTGAGGCCTTGGCTACTAGCGGGGTGACCGGGGAGCTGTTTTTT
TRBJ1-2,.,TRBD1,TRBV5-6,CASSSQGQGFYGYTF,TGTGCCAGCAGCTCCCAGGGACAGGGGTTCTATGGCTACACCTTC
TRBJ2-1,few,.,TRBV19,CASSRDGYNEQFF,TGTGCCAGTAGCCGGGACGGCTACAATGAGCAGTTCTTC
TRBJ2-1,.,.,TRBV3-1,CASSQGGSGSKFF,TGTGCCAGCAGCCAAGGAGGAAGCGGCTCCAAATTCTTC
TRBJ2-3,.,.,TRBV5-1,CASSLGQGSSTDTQYF,TGCGCCAGCAGCTTGGGGCAGGGGAGCAGCACAGATACGCAGTATTTT
TRBJ2-1,few,.,TRBV19,CASSMTGYNEQFF,TGTGCCAGTAGTATGACAGGCTACAATGAGCAGTTCTTC
TRBJ2-3,.,.,TRBV4-1,CASSQEIVTTDTQYF,TGCGCCAGCAGCCAGGAAATAGTGACGACAGATACGCAGTATTTT
TRBJ2-1,.,.,TRBV7-9,CASSSVSYNEQFF,TGTGCCAGCAGCTCGGTCTCCTACAATGAGCAGTTCTTC
TRBJ2-3,.,.,TRBV9,CASSVGWRTTSTDTQYF,TGTGCCAGCAGCGTAGGGTGGAGAACAACTAGCACAGATACGCAGTATTTT
TRBJ2-3,few,TRBD1,TRBV4-1,CASSQDVWTGPDTQYF,TGCGCCAGCAGCCAAGATGTATGGACAGGCCCAGATACGCAGTATTTT
TRBJ2-7,.,TRBD1,TRBV7-8,CASSLADWPRRGQGFF,TGTGCCAGCAGCTTAGCGGACTGGCCCCGGCGAGGACAGGGGTTCTTC
TRBJ1-5,many,.,TRBV4-2,CASSQPTGNQPQHF,TGTGCCAGCAGCCAGCCGACAGGTAATCAGCCCCAGCATTTT
TRBJ1-4,few,.,TRBV6-1,CASSPTGFKEKLFF,TGTGCCAGCAGTCCCACAGGGTTTAAAGAAAAACTGTTTTTT
TRBJ2-6,many,.,TRBV10-3,CAISDKNSGANVLTF,TGTGCCATCAGTGATAAAAACTCTGGGGCCAACGTCCTGACTTTC
TRBJ2-1,.,.,TRBV5-1,CASSLAGYSYNEQFF,TGCGCCAGCAGCTTAGCGGGCTACTCCTACAATGAGCAGTTCTTC
TRBJ2-4,.,TRBD1,TRBV3-1,CASSQDWGGTGRDIQYF,TGTGCCAGCAGCCAAGATTGGGGGGGGACAGGGAGAGACATTCAGTACTTC
TRBJ2-3,.,TRBD1,TRBV5-1,CASSWTGSGTDTQYF,TGCGCCAGCAGCTGGACAGGGTCGGGCACAGATACGCAGTATTTT
TRBJ2-4,.,TRBD1,TRBV5-1,CASSLDRGRRDIQYF,TGCGCCAGCAGCTTGGACAGGGGCCGGCGGGACATTCAGTACTTC
TRBJ2-7,few,.,TRBV6-5,CASSYGSERIYEQYF,TGTGCCAGCAGTTACGGATCGGAGCGGATCTACGAGCAGTACTTC
TRBJ2-5,few,.,TRBV7-2,CASSLGRVETQYF,TGTGCCAGCAGCTTGGGCAGGGTTGAGACCCAGTACTTC
TRBJ2-2,.,TRBD1,TRBV24-1,CATSDPKGGQGRTGELFF,TGTGCCACCAGTGACCCCAAGGGGGGACAGGGGAGAACCGGGGAGCTGTTTTTT
TRBJ1-4,.,.,TRBV9,CASSVGGTREEKLFF,TGTGCCAGCAGCGTTGGCGGGACACGTGAGGAAAAACTGTTTTTT
TRBJ2-3,few,TRBD1,TRBV25-1,CASSGGQGTDTQYF,TGTGCCAGCAGTGGGGGACAGGGCACAGATACGCAGTATTTT
TRBJ1-2,.,.,TRBV5-1,CASSETGGGYTF,TGCGCCAGCAGCGAAACAGGTGGAGGCTACACCTTC
TRBJ1-2,many,TRBD1,TRBV6-5,CASSYRGQEYYGYTF,TGTGCCAGCAGTTACCGAGGACAGGAGTACTATGGCTACACCTTC
TRBJ1-2,.,TRBD1,TRBV12-3/TRBV12-4,CASTLGQGSNYGYTF,TGTGCCAGCACCCTAGGACAGGGGAGTAACTATGGCTACACCTTC